Shown below are 10 T cell receptor beta chains from a single sample sequenced in a study of molecular identifiers for immune sequencing clone quantification. TCRdb re-called the PCR reads with MiXCR, one entry per CDR3 protein. Of 100,000 or so distinct CDR3 sequences in the sample, under 40% were seen once. The sequenced sample consisted of naive CD8+ T cells from blood, with Jurkat cell RNA spiked in. Sample subset: FACS-sorted CD8+CD4-CCR7+CD45RA+ naive T cells. These TCRs come from a human donor in good health. Some libraries in this study had Jurkat cell RNA spiked in.

In its sample, this clonotype was seen many times. The gene calls are TRBV20-1 and TRBJ1-5, with no clear D. Trimming cost V 0 bases and J 7 bases, with 16 bases left between them. CDR1 is DFQATT and CDR2 is SNEGSKA in the germline V gene (reference sequence). The CDR3 covers 15 residues. This chain's CDR3 is CSARDYGSVDQPQHF. CDR3 sequence (DNA): TGCAGTGCTAGAGATTATGGGAGTGTGGACCAGCCCCAGCATTTT.

J is TRBJ2-7 and V is TRBV11-2, with D possibly being TRBD2 (6 bases). The germline V and J ends were trimmed by 8 bases and 9 bases, with 14 bases remaining between them. Germline V gene sequence: CDR1 SGHAT, CDR2 FQNNGV. This CDR3 is built from 11 residues. The CDR3 protein is CASSEGPPQYF. The CDR3 region has the DNA TGTGCCAGCTCGGAGGGTCCGCCGCAGTACTTC.

The chain recombines TRBV19 with TRBJ2-1; the match to TRBD1 covers 7 bases. The CDR3 length is 11 residues. Unmatched junction bases numbered 1, after V lost 1 base and J lost 13 bases. The germline CDR1 and CDR2 sequences are LNHDA and SQIVND (reference sequence). The CDR3 loop is CASSIGQGQFF. The CDR3 DNA is TGTGCCAGTAGTATAGGACAGGGTCAGTTCTTC.

V gene TRBV11-2 combines with J gene TRBJ2-5; D not resolved. Trimming took 3 bases from V and 2 from J, leaving 10 bases between them. CDR1 SGHAT and CDR2 FQNNGV come from the germline V gene. The CDR3 totals 14 residues. CDR3 sequence: CASSFGPKQETQYF. The CDR3 nucleotides read TGTGCCAGCAGCTTCGGGCCGAAACAAGAGACCCAGTACTTC.

The chain couples TRBV9 to TRBJ2-3; D not certain. The CDR3 consists of 14 residues. Deletions cut 3 bases from V and 0 bases from J, with 8 bases between. The germline CDR1 and CDR2 sequences are SGDLS and YYNGEE. The CDR3 spells CASSAAPSTDTQYF. In DNA, the CDR3 is TGTGCCAGCAGCGCAGCACCGAGCACAGATACGCAGTATTTT.

CDR3 DNA sequence: TGTGCCAGTACAGGGGGGCCCTGGGATACGCAGTATTTT. The encoded protein is CASTGGPWDTQYF. The chain carries TRBV19 and TRBJ2-3, with D possibly matching TRBD1 (7 bases). This CDR3 contains 13 residues. Germline CDR1 is LNHDA and CDR2 is SQIVND (reference sequence). Between the trimmed V and J ends, which lost 7 bases and 6 bases, there was a span of 14 bases. The whole variable domain, filled in from reference TRBV19 and TRBJ2-3, reads DGGITQSPKYLFRKEGQNVTLSCEQNLNHDAMYWYRQDPGQGLRLIYYSQIVNDFQKGDIAEGYSVSREKKESFPLTVTSAQKNPTAFYLCASTGGPWDTQYFGPGTRLTVL.

This clonotype was seen only a few times. The J gene is TRBJ2-1, the V gene TRBV11-2; D perhaps matches TRBD2 (5 bases). The germline V gene encodes CDR1 SGHAT and CDR2 FQNNGV. V gave up 5 bases and J gave up 5 bases, with 19 bases separating them. The CDR3 runs to 16 residues. The CDR3 region is CASSPLRSAVDNEQFF. CDR3 DNA: TGTGCCAGCAGCCCCCTGCGGTCAGCGGTTGACAATGAGCAGTTCTTC.

V usage is TRBV27 and J usage is TRBJ2-7; no clear D. The germline V gene has CDR1 MNHEY and CDR2 SMNVEV (reference sequence). Trimming removed 2 bases from V and 1 base from J, with 6 bases in between. The CDR3 loop spans 13 amino acids. The CDR3 loop is CASSLAPSYEQYF. CDR3 bases: TGTGCCAGCAGTTTAGCTCCATCCTACGAGCAGTACTTC.

This clonotype appeared a few times. The chain is built from TRBV27 and TRBJ2-3; D ambiguous. Germline V gives CDR1 MNHEY, CDR2 SMNVEV (reference sequence). The length of the CDR3 is 14 residues. Between the trimmed V and J ends, which lost 7 bases and 6 bases, there was a span of 17 bases. CDR3 sequence reads: CASNDLGLGDTQYF. The CDR3 nucleotides read TGTGCCAGCAATGATCTGGGGTTAGGTGATACGCAGTATTTT.

This clonotype turned up a few times. The chain is built from TRBV5-4 and TRBJ1-1; TRBD1 is a possible D gene (5 bases). CDR1 is SGHNT and CDR2 is YYREEE in the germline V gene (reference sequence). This CDR3 region has 14 residues. V was trimmed by 0 bases and J by 4 bases, leaving 10 bases between them. CDR3 residues: CASSLGGFSTEAFF. CDR3 coding DNA: TGTGCCAGCAGCTTGGGGGGGTTTAGCACTGAAGCTTTCTTT.